This T cell receptor (beta chain) was identified during a study of OX40 agonist ivuxolimab in advanced cancers. Study-level findings and limits: Among the least clonally expanded were partial responders at 0.1-3.0 mg/kg.

The CDR3 covers 14 residues. Germline-derived CDR1 and CDR2 are SGHVS and FQNEAQ. The germline V and J ends were trimmed by 1 base and 3 bases, with 7 bases remaining between them. Generated by immunoSEQ multiplex PCR, the TCRdb table keeps only in-frame clones and is missing some. Of tens of thousands of clones listed, 70% to 90% are singletons. On cycle 4 day 1 and cycle 7 day 1, as well as at baseline, blood was sampled. About this clone itself: Its antigen is undetermined.

The specimen comprised CD4+ or CD8+ T cells sorted from blood, sampled in a trial of the OX40 agonist ivuxolimab. The chain employs TRBV7-8 and TRBJ2-1, with a tentative D call TRBD1 (5 bases). The clonotype was recovered from an adult with an advanced solid tumor such as melanoma, head and neck, liver or kidney cancer. The chain's CDR3 is CASSLGQLYNEQFF. CDR3 DNA sequence: TGTGCCAGCAGCTTAGGACAGCTCTACAATGAGCAGTTCTTC.